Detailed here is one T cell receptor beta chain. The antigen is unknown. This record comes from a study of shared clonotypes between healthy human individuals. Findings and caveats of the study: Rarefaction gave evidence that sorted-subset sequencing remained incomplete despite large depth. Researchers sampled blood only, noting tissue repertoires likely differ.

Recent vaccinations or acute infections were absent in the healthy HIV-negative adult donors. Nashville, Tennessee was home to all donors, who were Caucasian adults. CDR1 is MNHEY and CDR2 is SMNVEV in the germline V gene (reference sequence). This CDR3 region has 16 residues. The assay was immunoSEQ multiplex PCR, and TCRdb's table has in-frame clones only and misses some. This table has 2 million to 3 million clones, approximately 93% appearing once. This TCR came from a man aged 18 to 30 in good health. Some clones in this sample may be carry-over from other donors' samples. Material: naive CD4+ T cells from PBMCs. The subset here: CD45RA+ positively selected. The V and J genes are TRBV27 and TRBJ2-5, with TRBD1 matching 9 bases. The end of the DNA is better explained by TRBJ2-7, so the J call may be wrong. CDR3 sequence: CASSLWGTGTTYEQYF. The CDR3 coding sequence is TGTGCCAGCAGTTTATGGGGGACAGGGACGACCTACGAGCAGTACTTC.